Sequencing of this T cell receptor beta chain was carried out in a study of T-cell reconstitution after alpha-beta-depleted transplantation in children. In germline, CDR1 is SQVTM, CDR2 ANQGSEA. The V gene end was trimmed by 0 bases and the J gene end by 6 bases; junction bases not matched to a gene: 6. This CDR3 has 15 amino acids. The TCRbeta library was prepared with unique molecular identifiers. TCRdb re-called the PCR reads with MiXCR, one entry per CDR3 protein. The table records 450,000 to 600,000 distinct CDR3 sequences, approximately 32% of them present only once. The source was PBMCs from the stem cell graft donor, collected from the stem cell graft. V usage is TRBV29-1 and J usage is TRBJ2-1; TRBD2 aligns across 9 bases. The sequence was obtained from a human donor who donated a stem cell graft to a child with aplastic anemia. This CDR3 is CSVEDLAGGGNEQFF. In DNA form, the CDR3 reads TGCAGCGTTGAAGATCTCGCGGGAGGGGGCAATGAGCAGTTCTTC.